The TCR beta chain under discussion was sequenced for a study of blood T cell repertoires in COVID-19. V trimming: 1 base; J trimming: 4 bases; junction bases outside the gene matches: 4. This CDR3 comprises 15 residues. Germline V lookup: CDR1 SGHNT, CDR2 YENEEA. Only in-frame clones appear in the TCRdb table, and some are missing; sequencing was by immunoSEQ multiplex PCR. Found here are 200,000 to 250,000 clones, about 81% of them singletons; the top ten hold over 4%. This clonotype was sampled from a woman in her 70s with COVID-19, enrolled during active disease. The specimen sequenced was peripheral blood. The V call is TRBV11-3, the J call TRBJ1-1; 9 bases fit TRBD1. CDR3 DNA: TGTGCCAGCAGCTTAGGGACAGGGGAAGCCACTGAAGCTTTCTTT. Its translation: CASSLGTGEATEAFF.